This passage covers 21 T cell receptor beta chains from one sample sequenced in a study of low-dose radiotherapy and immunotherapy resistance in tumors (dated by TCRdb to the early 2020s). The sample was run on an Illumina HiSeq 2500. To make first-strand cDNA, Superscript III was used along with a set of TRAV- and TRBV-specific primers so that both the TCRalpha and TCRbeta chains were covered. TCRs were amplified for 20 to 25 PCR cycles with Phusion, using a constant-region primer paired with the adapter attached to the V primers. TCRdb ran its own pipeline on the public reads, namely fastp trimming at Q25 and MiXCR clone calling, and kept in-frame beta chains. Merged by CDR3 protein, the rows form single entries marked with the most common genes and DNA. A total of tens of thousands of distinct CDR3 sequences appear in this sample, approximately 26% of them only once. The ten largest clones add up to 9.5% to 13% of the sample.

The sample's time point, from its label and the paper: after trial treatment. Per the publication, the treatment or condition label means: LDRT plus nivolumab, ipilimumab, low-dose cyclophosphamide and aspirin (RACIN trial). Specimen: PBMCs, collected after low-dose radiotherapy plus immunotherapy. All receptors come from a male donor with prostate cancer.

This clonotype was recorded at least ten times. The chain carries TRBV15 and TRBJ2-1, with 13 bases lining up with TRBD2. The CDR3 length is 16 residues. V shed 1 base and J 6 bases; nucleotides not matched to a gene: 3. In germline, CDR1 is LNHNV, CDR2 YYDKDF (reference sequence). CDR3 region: CATSRGTSGGLNEQFF. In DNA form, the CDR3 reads TGTGCCACCAGCAGAGGGACTAGCGGGGGTCTCAATGAGCAGTTCTTC. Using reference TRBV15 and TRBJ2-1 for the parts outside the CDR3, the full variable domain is DAMVIQNPRYQVTQFGKPVTLSCSQTLNHNVMYWYQQKSSQAPKLLFHYYDKDFNNEADTPDNFQSRRPNTSFCFLDIRSPGLGDTAMYLCATSRGTSGGLNEQFFGPGTRLTVL.

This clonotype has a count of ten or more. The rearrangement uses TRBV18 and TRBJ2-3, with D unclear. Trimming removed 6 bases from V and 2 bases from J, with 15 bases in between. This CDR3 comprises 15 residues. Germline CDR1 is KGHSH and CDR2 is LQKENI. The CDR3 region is CASSPGGRVTDTQYF. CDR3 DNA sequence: TGTGCCAGCTCCCCAGGTGGGCGCGTCACAGATACGCAGTATTTT.

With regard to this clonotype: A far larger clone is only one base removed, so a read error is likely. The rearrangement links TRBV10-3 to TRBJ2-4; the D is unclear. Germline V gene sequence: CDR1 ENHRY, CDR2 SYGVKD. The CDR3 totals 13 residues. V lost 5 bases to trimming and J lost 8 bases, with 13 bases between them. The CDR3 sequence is CAISYEASHIQYF. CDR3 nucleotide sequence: TGTGCCATCAGTTATGAGGCCAGCCACATTCAGTACTTC.

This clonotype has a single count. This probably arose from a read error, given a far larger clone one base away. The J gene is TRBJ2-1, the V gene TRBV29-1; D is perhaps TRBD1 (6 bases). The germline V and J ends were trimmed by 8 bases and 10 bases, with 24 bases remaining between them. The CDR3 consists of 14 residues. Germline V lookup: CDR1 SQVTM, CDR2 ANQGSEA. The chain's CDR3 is CSIRDTGTKYEQFF. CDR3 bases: TGCAGCATACGGGACACCGGCACAAAGTACGAGCAGTTCTTC.

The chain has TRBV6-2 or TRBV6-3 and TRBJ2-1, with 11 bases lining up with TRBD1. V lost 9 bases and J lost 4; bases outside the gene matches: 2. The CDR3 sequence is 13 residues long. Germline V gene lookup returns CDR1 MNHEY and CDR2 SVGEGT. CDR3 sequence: CASRDRGYNEQFF. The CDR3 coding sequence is TGTGCCAGTCGGGACAGGGGGTACAATGAGCAGTTCTTC.

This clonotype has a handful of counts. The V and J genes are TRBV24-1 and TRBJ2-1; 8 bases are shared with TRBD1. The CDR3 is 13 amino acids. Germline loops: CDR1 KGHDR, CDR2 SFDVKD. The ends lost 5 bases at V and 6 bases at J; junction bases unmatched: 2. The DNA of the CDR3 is TGTGCCACCAGTGGGACAGGGAGCAATGAGCAGTTCTTC. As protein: CATSGTGSNEQFF.

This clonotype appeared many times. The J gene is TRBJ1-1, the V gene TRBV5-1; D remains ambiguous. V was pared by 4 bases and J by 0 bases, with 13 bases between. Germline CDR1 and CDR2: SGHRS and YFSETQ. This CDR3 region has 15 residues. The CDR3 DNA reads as TGCGCCAGCAGCAGCGACGGGTACATGAACACTGAAGCTTTCTTT. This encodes CASSSDGYMNTEAFF.

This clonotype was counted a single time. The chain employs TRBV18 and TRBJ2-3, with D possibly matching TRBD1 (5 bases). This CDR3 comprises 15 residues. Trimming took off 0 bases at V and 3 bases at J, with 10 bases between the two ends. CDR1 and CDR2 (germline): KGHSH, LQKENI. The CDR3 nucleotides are TGTGCCAGCTCACCACCGCAGGGCCAAACAGATACGCAGTATTTT. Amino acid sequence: CASSPPQGQTDTQYF. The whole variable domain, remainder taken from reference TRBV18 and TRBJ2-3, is NAGVMQNPRHLVRRRGQEARLRCSPMKGHSHVYWYRQLPEEGLKFMVYLQKENIIDESGMPKERFSAEFPKEGPSILRIQQVVRGDSAAYFCASSPPQGQTDTQYFGPGTRLTVL.

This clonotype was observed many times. This CDR3 reads CATGARQGGDSRGEQYF. For the CDR3, the DNA is TGTGCCACCGGGGCCAGACAGGGCGGAGATTCGAGGGGGGAGCAGTACTTC. The J gene is TRBJ2-7, the V gene TRBV10-3, with TRBD1 identical over 7 bases. V dropped 10 bases and J dropped 7; count of bases not matched to a gene: 25. This CDR3 is built from 17 residues. The germline gives CDR1 ENHRY, CDR2 SYGVKD.

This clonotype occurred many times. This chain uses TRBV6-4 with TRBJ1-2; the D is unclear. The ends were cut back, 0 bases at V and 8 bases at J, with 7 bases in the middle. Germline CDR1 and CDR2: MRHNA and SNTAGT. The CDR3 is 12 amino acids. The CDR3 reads CASSDSRRGYTF. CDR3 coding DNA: TGTGCCAGCAGTGACTCTAGGAGGGGCTACACCTTC.

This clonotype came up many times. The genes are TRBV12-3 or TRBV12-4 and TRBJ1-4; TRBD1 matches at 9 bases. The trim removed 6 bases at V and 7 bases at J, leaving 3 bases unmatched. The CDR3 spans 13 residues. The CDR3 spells CASRGQGLEKLFF. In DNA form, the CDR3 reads TGTGCCAGCAGAGGACAGGGGCTTGAAAAACTGTTTTTT.

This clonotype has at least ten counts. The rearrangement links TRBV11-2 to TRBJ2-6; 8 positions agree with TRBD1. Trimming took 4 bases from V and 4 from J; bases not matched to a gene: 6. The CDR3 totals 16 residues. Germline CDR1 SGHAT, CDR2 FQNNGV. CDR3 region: CASSSLTGAGANVLTF. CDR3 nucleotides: TGTGCCAGCAGCTCGTTGACAGGGGCAGGGGCCAACGTCCTGACTTTC.

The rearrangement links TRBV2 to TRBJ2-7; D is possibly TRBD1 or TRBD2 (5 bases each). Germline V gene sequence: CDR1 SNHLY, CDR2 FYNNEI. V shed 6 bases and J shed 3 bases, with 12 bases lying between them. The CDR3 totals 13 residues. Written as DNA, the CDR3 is TGTGCCAGCAGGGGGGAACCCCTCTACGAGCAGTACTTC. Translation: CASRGEPLYEQYF.

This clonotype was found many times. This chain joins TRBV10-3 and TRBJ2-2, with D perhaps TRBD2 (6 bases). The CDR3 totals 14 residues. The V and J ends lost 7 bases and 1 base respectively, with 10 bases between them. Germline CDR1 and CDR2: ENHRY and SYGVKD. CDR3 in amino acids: CAITGGLNTGELFF. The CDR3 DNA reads TGTGCCATCACTGGGGGGTTGAACACCGGGGAGCTGTTTTTT.

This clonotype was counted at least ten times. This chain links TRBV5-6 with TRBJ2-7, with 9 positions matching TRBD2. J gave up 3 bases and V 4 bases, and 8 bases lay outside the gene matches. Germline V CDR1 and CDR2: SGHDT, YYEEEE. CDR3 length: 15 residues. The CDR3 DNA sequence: TGTGCCAGCAGCCTTCCGGGACTAGCAAACTACGAGCAGTACTTC. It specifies CASSLPGLANYEQYF.

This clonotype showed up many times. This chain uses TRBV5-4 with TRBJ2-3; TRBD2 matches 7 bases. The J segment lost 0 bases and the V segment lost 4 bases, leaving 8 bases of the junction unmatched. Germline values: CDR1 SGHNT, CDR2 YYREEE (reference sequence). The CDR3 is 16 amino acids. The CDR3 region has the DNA TGTGCCAGCAGCCGCCTCGGGACTACCAGCACAGATACGCAGTATTTT. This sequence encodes CASSRLGTTSTDTQYF.

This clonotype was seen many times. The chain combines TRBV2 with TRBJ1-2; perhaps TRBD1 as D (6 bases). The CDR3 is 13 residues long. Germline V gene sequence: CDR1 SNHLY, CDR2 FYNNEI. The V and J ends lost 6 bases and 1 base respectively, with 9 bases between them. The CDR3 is CASSKDSNYGYTF. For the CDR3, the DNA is TGTGCCAGCAGCAAGGACAGTAACTATGGCTACACCTTC. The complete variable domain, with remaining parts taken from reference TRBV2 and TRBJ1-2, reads EPEVTQTPSHQVTQMGQEVILRCVPISNHLYFYWYRQILGQKVEFLVSFYNNEISEKSEIFDDQFSVERPDGSNFTLKIRSTKLEDSAMYFCASSKDSNYGYTFGSGTRLTVV.

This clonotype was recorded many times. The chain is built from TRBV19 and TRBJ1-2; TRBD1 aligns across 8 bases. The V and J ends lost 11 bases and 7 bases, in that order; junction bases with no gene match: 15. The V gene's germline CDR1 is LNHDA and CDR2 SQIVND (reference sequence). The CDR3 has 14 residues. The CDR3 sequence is CAAKPGQVALGYTF. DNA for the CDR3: TGTGCCGCGAAACCGGGACAGGTAGCTCTTGGCTACACCTTC.

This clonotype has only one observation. The DNA for the CDR3 is TGTGCCAGTAGAGCAGGGGGCTATAGCAATCAGCCCCAGCATTTT. This gives the protein CASRAGGYSNQPQHF. The V call is TRBV2, the J call TRBJ1-5, with 8 bases matching TRBD1. V was clipped by 9 bases and J by 0 bases; unmatched bases: 7. The germline V gene has CDR1 SNHLY and CDR2 FYNNEI. The CDR3 runs to 15 residues. Full variable domain (remainder filled in from reference TRBV2 and TRBJ1-5): EPEVTQTPSHQVTQMGQEVILRCVPISNHLYFYWYRQILGQKVEFLVSFYNNEISEKSEIFDDQFSVERPDGSNFTLKIRSTKLEDSAMYFCASRAGGYSNQPQHFGDGTRLSIL.

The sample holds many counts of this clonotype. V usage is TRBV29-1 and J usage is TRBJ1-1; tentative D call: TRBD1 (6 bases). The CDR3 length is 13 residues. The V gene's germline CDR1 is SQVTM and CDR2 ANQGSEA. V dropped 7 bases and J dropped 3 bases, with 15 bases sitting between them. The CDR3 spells CSANRGGYTEAFF. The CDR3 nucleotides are TGCAGCGCAAACCGGGGGGGCTACACTGAAGCTTTCTTT.

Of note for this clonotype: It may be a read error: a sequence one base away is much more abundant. The CDR3 here is CASSPGRERGKQFF. CDR3 DNA: TGCGCCAGCAGCCCCGGACGGGAGCGGGGTAAGCAGTTCTTC. The gene calls are TRBV5-1 and TRBJ2-1, with 7 bases aligning to TRBD2. In germline, CDR1 is SGHRS, CDR2 YFSETQ. Unmatched junction bases numbered 12, after V lost 4 bases and J lost 11 bases. The CDR3 is 14 residues long.